This entry describes one T cell receptor (beta chain). What it recognizes is unknown. Despite likely unrecorded immune exposures, the donors were nominally healthy at the time of sampling. This record belongs to a study of cytomegalovirus exposure and HLA in healthy donors. Overall study findings and caveats: When analyzed later, a missense DCLRE1C variant was found to be linked to TCR beta V- and J-gene trimming.

60 Vbeta and 13 Jbeta primers were used in PCR. The repertoire was sequenced with immunoSEQ multiplex PCR; TCRdb's copy has only in-frame clones and lacks some. In the table there are about 89,000 clones, roughly nine tenths of which are singletons. Germline assignment: CDR1 MGHRA and CDR2 YSYEKL. This CDR3 contains 16 residues. V lost 4 bases to trimming and J lost 3 bases; unmatched junction nucleotides: 6. The chain employs TRBV4-1 and TRBJ2-3, with 11 bases that match TRBD2. The sample taken for sequencing was PBMCs. The TCR originated in a young man in good health and CMV-seropositive. The CDR3 DNA reads TGCGCCAGCAGCCTGACCACTAGCGGGAGTACAGATACGCAGTATTTT. Translation gives CASSLTTSGSTDTQYF.